This TCR beta chain derives from a study of control samples from healthy donors and cancer patients. The germline gives CDR1 SNHLY, CDR2 FYNNEI. This CDR3 is built from 15 residues. V was cut by 7 bases and J by 0 bases, with 13 bases left in between. Only in-frame clones appear in the TCRdb table, and some are missing; sequencing was by immunoSEQ multiplex PCR. Found here are tens of thousands of clones, 91% of them singletons; the top ten hold approximately 18%. The origin of this receptor is a man aged 50-60 years in good health. The V call is TRBV2, the J call TRBJ1-3; D uncertain. Source material: blood. CDR3 protein: CASKYDQSSGNTIYF. In nucleotides, the CDR3 is TGTGCCAGCAAGTACGACCAGAGCTCTGGAAACACCATATATTTT. Full variable domain (remainder filled in from reference TRBV2 and TRBJ1-3): EPEVTQTPSHQVTQMGQEVILRCVPISNHLYFYWYRQILGQKVEFLVSFYNNEISEKSEIFDDQFSVERPDGSNFTLKIRSTKLEDSAMYFCASKYDQSSGNTIYFGEGSWLTVV.